This is a list of T cell receptor beta chains from one sample in a study of blood T cell repertoires in COVID-19. The assay was immunoSEQ multiplex PCR, and TCRdb's table has in-frame clones only and misses some. The table has around 400,000 clones, about 89% seen once. The sample was peripheral blood. These receptors were taken from a man between 40 and 49 years old with acute or convalescent COVID-19. Both conserved end residues are part of each CDR3. Fields, in order: J gene, clone size, D gene, V gene, CDR3 protein, CDR3 DNA. D genes are given only for firm matches. Rows may omit the clone size; those that give it use once, few, many or a size class.

>TRBJ2-1|-|-|TRBV21-1
CASSPRTSGSYNEQFF
TGTGCCAGCAGCCCGCGGACTAGCGGAAGTTACAATGAGCAGTTCTTC
>TRBJ2-2|-|-|TRBV29-1
CSVEGRATGELFF
TGCAGCGTTGAAGGCAGGGCCACCGGGGAGCTGTTTTTT
>TRBJ2-3|-|-|TRBV7-9
CASSPVRGTDTQYF
TGTGCCAGCAGCCCAGTCCGGGGGACAGATACGCAGTATTTT
>TRBJ1-5|-|TRBD1|TRBV27
CASSSRGQGRNQPQHF
TGTGCCAGCAGTTCGAGAGGACAGGGAAGGAATCAGCCCCAGCATTTT
>TRBJ2-7|-|-|TRBV5-6
CASSPLRVSTYEQYF
TGTGCCAGCAGCCCACTCAGGGTTTCTACCTACGAGCAGTACTTC
>TRBJ2-7|-|TRBD2|TRBV4-1
CASRALTSGSYEQYF
TGCGCCAGCAGGGCCCTGACTAGCGGGAGCTACGAGCAGTACTTC
>TRBJ2-3|-|-|TRBV21-1
CASSNGSGRQGTDTQYF
TGTGCCAGCAGCAATGGTAGCGGGAGGCAGGGGACAGATACGCAGTATTTT
>TRBJ2-7|-|TRBD2|TRBV30
CAWSVTGGSFIYEQYF
TGTGCCTGGAGTGTAACCGGGGGGTCGTTTATCTACGAGCAGTACTTC
>TRBJ1-5|-|-|TRBV6-5
CASSRGVGNQPQHF
TGTGCCAGCAGTCGAGGAGTCGGCAATCAGCCCCAGCATTTT
>TRBJ2-1|once|-|TRBV2
CASSVVGGNYNEQFF
TGTGCCAGCAGTGTGGTGGGGGGAAATTACAATGAGCAGTTCTTC
>TRBJ2-3|-|-|TRBV9
CASSDGGGSLHTQYF
TGTGCCAGCAGCGACGGGGGCGGGAGTCTGCATACGCAGTATTTT
>TRBJ2-2|-|TRBD1|TRBV6-5
CASRRDRVSTGELFF
TGTGCCAGCAGAAGAGACAGGGTGAGCACCGGGGAGCTGTTTTTT